Below are 12 T cell receptor beta chains sequenced from a single sample in a study of Graves' ophthalmopathy and Graves' hyperthyroidism. Amplification of the TCR beta CDR3 regions used RNA transcripts (as template). The library came from an HTBI-primed first-round RT-PCR and a second-round multiplex PCR. Each CDR3 protein gets one entry after TCRdb re-called the multiplex PCR reads with MiXCR. Among 150,000 to 200,000 distinct CDR3 sequences listed, around 39% were seen once. Sequences were obtained from peripheral blood. The receptors were sampled from a man aged 25 to 45 with Graves' ophthalmopathy.

This clonotype has at least ten counts. This chain uses TRBV30 with TRBJ2-5, with 7 bases aligning to TRBD2. V was pared by 1 base and J by 13 bases, with 21 bases of the junction left unmatched. Germline CDR1 and CDR2: GTSNPN and SVGIG (reference sequence). The CDR3 is made up of 16 amino acids. The DNA for the CDR3 is TGTGCCTGGAGTGATTGGGACTACCATTCACAGACTTCGCGGTACTTC. It is translated as CAWSDWDYHSQTSRYF.

The chain is built from TRBV6-1 and TRBJ2-7, with TRBD2 identical over 12 bases. V trimming: 0 bases; J trimming: 1 base; junction bases outside the gene matches: 7. CDR1 is MNHNS, CDR2 SASEGT, per germline. The CDR3 spans 18 residues. CDR3 coding DNA: TGTGCCAGCAGTGAAGCGATGGGGACTAGCGGGCTATCCTACGAGCAGTACTTC. The encoded protein is CASSEAMGTSGLSYEQYF.

The chain couples TRBV6-1 to TRBJ1-6; D gene ambiguous. The CDR3 is made up of 14 amino acids. Trimming left V 6 bases short and J 5 bases short, with 11 bases between. CDR1 is MNHNS and CDR2 is SASEGT in the germline V gene. CDR3 in DNA: TGTGCCAGCAGCAAACAGAATAATAATTCACCCCTCCACTTT. Translating it yields CASSKQNNNSPLHF.

This clonotype was found many times. V gene TRBV7-2 combines with J gene TRBJ1-1, with a weak D call TRBD1 (6 bases). This CDR3 is built from 13 residues. With 7 bases removed from V and 2 bases from J, the gap between germline ends came to 11 bases. Germline loops: CDR1 SGHTA, CDR2 FQGNSA. CDR3 in DNA: TGTGCCAGCAAGCGGACAGCCAACACTGAAGCTTTCTTT. As protein: CASKRTANTEAFF. The full variable domain, with the rest looked up from reference TRBV7-2 and TRBJ1-1, is GAGVSQSPSNKVTEKGKDVELRCDPISGHTALYWYRQSLGQGLEFLIYFQGNSAPDKSGLPSDRFSAERTGGSVSTLTIQRTQQEDSAVYLCASKRTANTEAFFGQGTRLTVV.

This clonotype came up many times. This chain joins TRBV27 and TRBJ2-7, with a weak D call TRBD2 (5 bases). The CDR3 runs 13 residues. Germline CDR1 and CDR2: MNHEY and SMNVEV (reference sequence). The V end lost 0 bases, the J end lost 7 bases, and 10 bases lay between the germline ends. DNA for the CDR3: TGTGCCAGCAGTTTATCCTTTCGAGGGGAGCAGTACTTC. Protein product: CASSLSFRGEQYF.

The chain carries TRBV28 and TRBJ1-1; the D gene is possibly TRBD1 (6 bases). This CDR3 region has 14 residues. V lost 5 bases, J lost 0 bases, and 10 bases lay in between. Germline V CDR1 and CDR2: MDHEN, SYDVKM. The CDR3 nucleotides are TGTGCCAGCAGTCAACAGGGTCTGAACACTGAAGCTTTCTTT. Amino acid sequence: CASSQQGLNTEAFF.

This clonotype was seen only a few times. V usage is TRBV6-2 or TRBV6-3 and J usage is TRBJ2-7; D perhaps matches TRBD1 (6 bases). V gave up 6 bases and J gave up 0 bases, with 15 bases separating them. CDR1 is MNHEY, CDR2 SVGEGT, per germline. This CDR3 spans 15 amino acids. The CDR3, as DNA: TGTGCCAGCAGAACAGGGTATGGTAACTCCTACGAGCAGTACTTC. Translation: CASRTGYGNSYEQYF.

The chain is built from TRBV20-1 and TRBJ1-1; the D gene is possibly TRBD1 (6 bases). Germline V lookup: CDR1 DFQATT, CDR2 SNEGSKA (reference sequence). Trimming removed 3 bases at V and 5 bases at J, with 13 bases between. The CDR3 runs 13 residues. CDR3 region: CSARGGGKTEAFF. The CDR3 region has the DNA TGCAGTGCTAGGGGGGGCGGAAAGACTGAAGCTTTCTTT.

This clonotype was counted at least ten times. The chain has TRBV24-1 and TRBJ2-4; D remains ambiguous. The CDR3 extends over 14 amino acids. CDR1 and CDR2 from the germline V gene are KGHDR and SFDVKD. Trimming left V 12 bases short and J 1 base short, with 15 bases between. The CDR3: CAQTKTAAKNIQYF. Here the CDR3 DNA reads TGTGCCCAGACAAAGACGGCCGCCAAAAACATTCAGTACTTC.

The chain has TRBV2 and TRBJ1-1; D gene unclear. The CDR3 contains 10 residues. V lost 11 bases to trimming and J lost 8 bases, with 12 bases between them. In germline, CDR1 is SNHLY, CDR2 FYNNEI. This chain's CDR3 is CAPTKREAFF. CDR3 bases: TGTGCCCCCACAAAGAGGGAAGCTTTCTTT.

This clonotype was observed at least ten times. The V and J genes are TRBV6-2 or TRBV6-3 and TRBJ2-7; 8 bases are shared with TRBD1. The CDR3 has 13 amino acids. Germline values: CDR1 MNHEY, CDR2 SVGEGT. V dropped 6 bases and J dropped 7; count of bases not matched to a gene: 8. The CDR3 bases are TGTGCCAGCAGCCGGGACAGGCTGGGGGAGCAGTACTTC. Protein: CASSRDRLGEQYF.

This clonotype was observed at least ten times. Here the CDR3 DNA reads TGTGCCAGCAGCTTAAGTCTTCCAGCCGAGCAGTACTTC. This gives the protein CASSLSLPAEQYF. The J gene is TRBJ2-7, the V gene TRBV7-2; no reliable D call. The V gene's germline CDR1 is SGHTA and CDR2 FQGNSA. This CDR3 has 13 amino acids. Trimming took 2 bases from V and 6 from J, leaving 11 bases between them.